This entry lists 17 T cell receptor beta chains sequenced from one sample in a study of blood T cell repertoires in COVID-19. TCRdb's table, derived via immunoSEQ multiplex PCR, lists solely in-frame clones and lacks some. Here the sample spans about 140,000 clones, under 90% being singletons. Sequences were obtained from peripheral blood. All receptors derive from a human donor in a cohort sampled during active COVID-19.

The chain has TRBV5-4 and TRBJ2-1; TRBD1 might be the D (6 bases). Trimming shortened V by 3 bases and J by 9 bases, and 10 bases separated the two germline ends. CDR1 is SGHNT, CDR2 YYREEE, per germline (reference sequence). CDR3 length: 12 residues. The CDR3 nucleotides are TGTGCCAGCAGCTCAGGGGTGAGTGAGCAGTTCTTC. It encodes CASSSGVSEQFF.

CDR3 amino acids: CASNPPVPSYNSPLHF. CDR3 sequence (DNA): TGTGCCAGCAACCCTCCGGTCCCCTCCTATAATTCACCCCTCCACTTT. V and J are TRBV2 and TRBJ1-6; D is unresolved. V shed 7 bases and J shed 0 bases, with 13 bases lying between them. The CDR3 contains 16 residues. CDR1 is SNHLY and CDR2 is FYNNEI in the germline V gene.

The V gene is TRBV27, the J gene TRBJ2-4, with 7 bases that match TRBD1. CDR1 MNHEY and CDR2 SMNVEV come from the germline V gene (reference sequence). V lost 8 bases to trimming and J lost 9 bases; unmatched junction nucleotides: 16. The CDR3 covers 15 residues. The CDR3 spells CASRPSDRAYGIQYF. In DNA form, the CDR3 reads TGTGCCAGCCGACCTTCCGACAGGGCTTACGGCATTCAGTACTTC.

CDR3 in DNA: TGTGCCAGCAGCCATGACGGGGGGAACCAAGAGACCCAGTACTTC. Protein sequence: CASSHDGGNQETQYF. J is TRBJ2-5 and V is TRBV14; 7 bases agree with TRBD2. Unmatched junction bases numbered 4, after V lost 3 bases and J lost 0 bases. The CDR3 has 15 amino acids. The V gene's germline CDR1 is SGHDN and CDR2 FVKESK.

The J gene is TRBJ1-3, the V gene TRBV9; no clear D gene. V shed 7 bases and J shed 8 bases, with 10 bases lying between them. The length of the CDR3 is 11 residues. CDR1 and CDR2 from the germline V gene are SGDLS and YYNGEE. CDR3 region: CASGLADTIYF. The CDR3 nucleotides read TGTGCCAGCGGCCTGGCGGACACCATATATTTT.

In this sample, this clone turned up a few times. This chain uses TRBV5-1 with TRBJ2-5; 7 nucleotides line up with TRBD1. CDR1 and CDR2 (germline): SGHRS, YFSETQ. The V and J ends lost 5 bases and 6 bases, in that order; junction bases with no gene match: 7. CDR3 length equals 13 residues. CDR3 sequence (DNA): TGCGCCAGCAGGGACAGGACATTGCAGACCCAGTACTTC. This translates into CASRDRTLQTQYF.

This clone has a handful of counts. The rearrangement links TRBV19 to TRBJ2-2; D call uncertain. CDR3 size: 11 residues. V was clipped by 6 bases and J by 6 bases, with 5 bases between them. Germline values: CDR1 LNHDA, CDR2 SQIVND (reference sequence). The CDR3 DNA reads as TGTGCCAGTAGCCGGGCCGGGGAGCTGTTTTTT. Translated: CASSRAGELFF.

This rearrangement joins TRBV10-3 to TRBJ2-5, with 16 bases lining up with TRBD2. This CDR3 is 15 amino acids long. Germline CDR1 and CDR2: ENHRY and SYGVKD. V lost 10 bases, J lost 4 bases, and 6 bases stayed unmatched. CDR3 coding DNA: TGTGCCACTGGGACTAGCGGGGGGGTACGAGAGACCCAGTACTTC. Translated, it gives CATGTSGGVRETQYF.

J is TRBJ1-2 and V is TRBV6-2 or TRBV6-3, with D unclear. The CDR3 covers 12 residues. Germline-derived CDR1 and CDR2 are MNHEY and SVGEGT. V was cut by 5 bases and J by 7 bases, with 11 bases left in between. The CDR3 loop reads CASSGEGRGYTF. For the CDR3, the DNA is TGTGCCAGCAGTGGGGAGGGCCGTGGCTACACCTTC.

V and J are TRBV4-3 and TRBJ2-7, with 10 bases aligning to TRBD1. The germline gives CDR1 LGHNA, CDR2 YSLEER. CDR3 length: 13 residues. The V and J ends lost 0 bases and 13 bases, in that order; junction bases with no gene match: 6. The DNA for the CDR3 is TGCGCCAGCAGCCAAGAGAAAGGGACAGGGGAATACTTC. It specifies CASSQEKGTGEYF.

This chain uses TRBV4-2 with TRBJ2-2; no firm D call. Trimming took off 1 base at V and 7 bases at J, with 7 bases between the two ends. Germline assignment: CDR1 LGHNA and CDR2 YNFKEQ. The CDR3 sequence is 13 residues long. The DNA of the CDR3 is TGTGCCAGCAGCCAAGCCCGTCGCGGGGAGCTGTTTTTT. Translated: CASSQARRGELFF.

This chain connects TRBV13 to TRBJ1-1; 8 nucleotides agree with TRBD1. The CDR3 sequence is 15 residues long. V shed 5 bases, J shed 5 bases, and the junction held 10 bases outside the gene matches. CDR1 PRHDT and CDR2 FYEKMQ come from the germline V gene (reference sequence). This chain's CDR3 is CASSVDRGSGTEAFF. The CDR3 coding sequence is TGTGCCAGCAGCGTTGACAGGGGTTCGGGGACTGAAGCTTTCTTT.

This clone showed up just a few times. Here the CDR3 reads CASSYPAREYEQYF. The CDR3, as DNA: TGTGCCAGCAGTTACCCAGCCCGGGAGTACGAGCAGTACTTC. This chain uses TRBV6-5 with TRBJ2-7, with D perhaps matching TRBD2 (6 bases). CDR3 length: 14 amino acids. V was clipped by 2 bases and J by 4 bases, with 12 bases between them. Germline CDR1 is MNHEY and CDR2 is SVGAGI.

The rearrangement links TRBV4-3 to TRBJ1-1; 7 bases map to TRBD1. The CDR3 covers 15 residues. J gave up 3 bases and V 3 bases, and 7 bases lay outside the gene matches. The germline V gene encodes CDR1 LGHNA and CDR2 YSLEER. The CDR3 coding sequence is TGCGCCAGCAGCCAGGGGTACAGGGGAGACACTGAAGCTTTCTTT. Amino acid sequence: CASSQGYRGDTEAFF.

The chain carries TRBV7-8 and TRBJ2-7; 9 positions match TRBD1. V was pared by 3 bases and J by 4 bases, with 7 bases of the junction left unmatched. Germline loops: CDR1 SGHVS, CDR2 FQNEAQ. The CDR3 totals 15 residues. DNA of the CDR3: TGTGCCAGCAGCTTGACGGACAGGGGCGCGTACGAGCAGTACTTC. Amino acid sequence: CASSLTDRGAYEQYF.

The chain has TRBV2 and TRBJ1-6; 10 nucleotides line up with TRBD1. The CDR3 extends over 16 amino acids. Germline trimming cut 6 bases from V and 2 bases from J; bases unmatched to any gene: 4. CDR1 and CDR2 from the germline V gene are SNHLY and FYNNEI. Written as DNA, the CDR3 is TGTGCCAGCAGGGGGGACAGGGGCACCTATAATTCACCCCTCCACTTT. Amino acids: CASRGDRGTYNSPLHF.

The chain recombines TRBV20-1 with TRBJ2-7; a weak D match, TRBD1 (6 bases). The length of the CDR3 is 10 residues. V was trimmed by 7 bases and J by 5 bases, leaving 9 bases between them. Germline V CDR1 and CDR2: DFQATT, SNEGSKA (reference sequence). CDR3 in amino acids: CSVSGDEQYF. As DNA, the CDR3 is TGCAGTGTCTCAGGGGACGAGCAGTACTTC.